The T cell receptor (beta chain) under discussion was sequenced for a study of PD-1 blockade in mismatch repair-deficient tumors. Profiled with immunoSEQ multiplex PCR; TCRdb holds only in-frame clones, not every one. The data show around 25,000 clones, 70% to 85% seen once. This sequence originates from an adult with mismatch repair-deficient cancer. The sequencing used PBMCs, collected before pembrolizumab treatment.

In DNA, the CDR3 is TGTGCCAGCAGCTTGTATCGGGGAGCGGGTCTAGGCGATACGCAGTATTTT. This codes for CASSLYRGAGLGDTQYF. This chain connects TRBV5-6 to TRBJ2-3; D perhaps matches TRBD2 (6 bases). Germline CDR1 and CDR2: SGHDT and YYEEEE. The CDR3 consists of 17 residues. The V and J ends lost 1 base and 6 bases respectively, with 21 bases between them.